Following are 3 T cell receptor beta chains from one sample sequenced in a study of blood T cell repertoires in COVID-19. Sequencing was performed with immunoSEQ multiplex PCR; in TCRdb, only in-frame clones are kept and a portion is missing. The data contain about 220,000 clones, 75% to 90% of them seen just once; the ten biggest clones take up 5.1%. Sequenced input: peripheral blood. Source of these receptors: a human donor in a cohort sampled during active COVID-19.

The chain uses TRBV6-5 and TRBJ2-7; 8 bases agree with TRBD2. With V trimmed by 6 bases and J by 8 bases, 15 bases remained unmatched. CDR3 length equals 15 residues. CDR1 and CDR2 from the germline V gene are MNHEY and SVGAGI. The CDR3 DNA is TGTGCCAGCAGGCCCACCCCGGGACTAGGAGTAAAGCAGTACTTC. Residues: CASRPTPGLGVKQYF.

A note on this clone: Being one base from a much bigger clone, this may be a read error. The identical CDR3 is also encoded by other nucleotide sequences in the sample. The CDR3 region has the DNA TGTGCCAGCAGTCCCCGGGACACATGGGACTATGGCTACACTTTC. This sequence encodes CASSPRDTWDYGYTF. This chain links TRBV27 with TRBJ1-2; D is possibly TRBD1 (6 bases). Germline-derived CDR1 and CDR2 are MNHEY and SMNVEV (reference sequence). This CDR3 is built from 15 residues.

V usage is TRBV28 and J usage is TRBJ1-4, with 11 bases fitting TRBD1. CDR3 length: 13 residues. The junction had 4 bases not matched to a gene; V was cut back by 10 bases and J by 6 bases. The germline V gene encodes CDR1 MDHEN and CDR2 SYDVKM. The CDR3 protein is CATGQGADEKLFF. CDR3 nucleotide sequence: TGTGCCACCGGACAGGGGGCGGATGAAAAACTGTTTTTT.